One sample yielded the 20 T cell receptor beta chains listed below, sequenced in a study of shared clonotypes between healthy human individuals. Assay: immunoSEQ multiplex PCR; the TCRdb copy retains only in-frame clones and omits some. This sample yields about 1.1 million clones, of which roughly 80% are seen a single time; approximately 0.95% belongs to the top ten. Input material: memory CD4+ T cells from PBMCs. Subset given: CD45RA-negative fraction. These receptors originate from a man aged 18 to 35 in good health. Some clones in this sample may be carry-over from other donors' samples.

CDR3 DNA: TGTGCCAGCAGCTTAGCCTCTGAGGGGGAGACCCAGTACTTC. Its translation: CASSLASEGETQYF. The chain uses TRBV7-9 and TRBJ2-5; either TRBD1 or TRBD2 may supply D (5 bases each). With 0 bases removed from V and 5 bases from J, the gap between germline ends came to 10 bases. The CDR3 has 14 residues. Germline loops: CDR1 SEHNR, CDR2 FQNEAQ (reference sequence).

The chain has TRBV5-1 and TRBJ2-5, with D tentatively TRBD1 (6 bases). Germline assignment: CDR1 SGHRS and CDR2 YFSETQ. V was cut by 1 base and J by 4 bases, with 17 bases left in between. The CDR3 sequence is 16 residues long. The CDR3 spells CASSLPTGQVPETQYF. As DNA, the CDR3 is TGCGCCAGCAGCTTGCCGACAGGTCAGGTTCCAGAGACCCAGTACTTC.

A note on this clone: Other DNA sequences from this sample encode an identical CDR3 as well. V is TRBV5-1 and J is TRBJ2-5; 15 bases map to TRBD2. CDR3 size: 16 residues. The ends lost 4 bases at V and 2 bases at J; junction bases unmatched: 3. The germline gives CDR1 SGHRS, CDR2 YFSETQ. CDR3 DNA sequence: TGCGCCAGCAGCCTGGGACTAGCGGGGGGACAAGAGACCCAGTACTTC. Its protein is CASSLGLAGGQETQYF.

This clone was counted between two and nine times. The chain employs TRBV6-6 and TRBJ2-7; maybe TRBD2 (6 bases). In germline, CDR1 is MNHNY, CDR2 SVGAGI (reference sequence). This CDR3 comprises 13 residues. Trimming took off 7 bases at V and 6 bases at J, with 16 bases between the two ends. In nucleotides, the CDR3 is TGTGCCAGCACCCAGTGGGAGGAGTTCGAGCAGTACTTC. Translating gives CASTQWEEFEQYF.

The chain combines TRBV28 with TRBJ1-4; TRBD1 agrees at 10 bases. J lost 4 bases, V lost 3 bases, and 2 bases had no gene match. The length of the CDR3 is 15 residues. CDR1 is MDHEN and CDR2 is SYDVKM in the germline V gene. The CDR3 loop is CASSFRTGGNEKLFF. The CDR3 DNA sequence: TGTGCCAGCAGTTTCAGGACAGGGGGTAATGAAAAACTGTTTTTT.

CDR3 in amino acids: CAISDAGTYGEQFF. The CDR3 DNA reads as TGTGCCATCAGTGATGCCGGGACCTATGGTGAGCAGTTCTTC. This rearrangement joins TRBV10-3 to TRBJ2-1, with D perhaps TRBD1 or TRBD2 (5 bases each). V dropped 3 bases and J dropped 9 bases, with 15 bases sitting between them. Germline CDR1 is ENHRY and CDR2 is SYGVKD. CDR3 length: 14 amino acids.

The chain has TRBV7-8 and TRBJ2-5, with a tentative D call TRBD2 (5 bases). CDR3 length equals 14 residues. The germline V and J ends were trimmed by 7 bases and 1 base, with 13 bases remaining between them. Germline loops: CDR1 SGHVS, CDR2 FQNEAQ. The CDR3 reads CASTRLRAQETQYF. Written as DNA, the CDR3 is TGTGCCAGCACCCGATTGAGGGCCCAAGAGACCCAGTACTTC.

The CDR3: CASSKYLQGRLAGYTF. DNA for the CDR3: TGTGCCAGTAGTAAATATCTGCAGGGACGTCTCGCTGGCTACACCTTC. The V and J genes are TRBV19 and TRBJ1-2; D possibly corresponds to TRBD1 (5 bases). V shed 4 bases and J shed 7 bases, with 22 bases lying between them. CDR3 size: 16 residues. In germline, CDR1 is LNHDA, CDR2 SQIVND (reference sequence).

The CDR3 region has the DNA TGTGCCAGCAGCCAAGTGGAACTAGGTGGCACCGGGGAGCTGTTTTTT. This translates into CASSQVELGGTGELFF. This chain links TRBV4-2 with TRBJ2-2, with D possibly TRBD2 on 5 matching bases. Trimming left V 1 base short and J 4 bases short, with 13 bases between. CDR3 length: 16 amino acids. Per germline, CDR1 LGHNA and CDR2 YNFKEQ.

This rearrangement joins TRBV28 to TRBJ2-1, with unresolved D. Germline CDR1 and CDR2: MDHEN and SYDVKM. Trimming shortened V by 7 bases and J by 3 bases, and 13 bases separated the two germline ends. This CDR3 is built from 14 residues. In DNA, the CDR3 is TGTGCCAGCAATGTAGGGTTGTTCTACAATGAGCAGTTCTTC. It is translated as CASNVGLFYNEQFF.

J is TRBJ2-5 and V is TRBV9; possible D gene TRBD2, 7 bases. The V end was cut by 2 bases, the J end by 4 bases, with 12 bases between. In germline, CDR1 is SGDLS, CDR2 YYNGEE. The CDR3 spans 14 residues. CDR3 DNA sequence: TGTGCCAGCAGCGTCGGGGGGCAGCGAGAGACCCAGTACTTC. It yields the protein CASSVGGQRETQYF.

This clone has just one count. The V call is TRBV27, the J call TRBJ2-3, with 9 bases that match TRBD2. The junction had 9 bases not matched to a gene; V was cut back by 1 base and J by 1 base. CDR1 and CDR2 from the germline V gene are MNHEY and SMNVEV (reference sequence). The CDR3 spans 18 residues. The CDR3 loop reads CASSLLGRGRVGTDTQYF. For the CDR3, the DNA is TGTGCCAGCAGTTTATTGGGTCGCGGGAGGGTGGGCACAGATACGCAGTATTTT.

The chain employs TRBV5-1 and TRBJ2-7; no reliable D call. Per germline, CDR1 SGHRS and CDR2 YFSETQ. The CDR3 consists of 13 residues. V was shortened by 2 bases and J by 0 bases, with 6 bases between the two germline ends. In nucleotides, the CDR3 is TGCGCCAGCAGCTTTAACCCCTCCTACGAGCAGTACTTC. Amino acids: CASSFNPSYEQYF.

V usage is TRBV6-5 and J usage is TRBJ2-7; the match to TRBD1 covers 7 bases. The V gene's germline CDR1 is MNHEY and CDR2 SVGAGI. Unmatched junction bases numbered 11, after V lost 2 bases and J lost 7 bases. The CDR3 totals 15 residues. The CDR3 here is CASSYRGPRAREQYF. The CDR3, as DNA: TGTGCCAGCAGTTACAGGGGGCCCCGGGCAAGGGAGCAGTACTTC.

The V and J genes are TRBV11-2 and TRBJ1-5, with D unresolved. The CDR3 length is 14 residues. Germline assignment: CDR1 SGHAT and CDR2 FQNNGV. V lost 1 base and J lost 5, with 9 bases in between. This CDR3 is CASSLANTDQPQHF. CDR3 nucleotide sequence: TGTGCCAGCAGCTTAGCCAACACTGATCAGCCCCAGCATTTT.

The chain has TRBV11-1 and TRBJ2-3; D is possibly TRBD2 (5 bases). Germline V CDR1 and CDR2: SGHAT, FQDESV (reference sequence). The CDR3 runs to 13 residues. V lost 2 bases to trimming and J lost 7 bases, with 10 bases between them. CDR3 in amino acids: CASSLSTGNTQYF. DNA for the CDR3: TGTGCCAGCAGCTTATCCACGGGAAATACGCAGTATTTT.

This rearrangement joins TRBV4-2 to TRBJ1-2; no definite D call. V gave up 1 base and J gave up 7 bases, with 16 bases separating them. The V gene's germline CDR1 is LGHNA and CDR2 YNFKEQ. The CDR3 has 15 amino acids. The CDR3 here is CASSQVGRLNGGYTF. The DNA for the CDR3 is TGTGCCAGCAGCCAAGTCGGCAGGCTAAACGGTGGCTACACCTTC.

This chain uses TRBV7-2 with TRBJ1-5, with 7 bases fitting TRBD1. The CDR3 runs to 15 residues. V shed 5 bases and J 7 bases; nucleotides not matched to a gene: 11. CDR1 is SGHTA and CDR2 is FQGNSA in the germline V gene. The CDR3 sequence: CASSPRQGAGQPQHF. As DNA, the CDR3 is TGTGCCAGCAGCCCCCGACAGGGCGCAGGGCAGCCCCAGCATTTT. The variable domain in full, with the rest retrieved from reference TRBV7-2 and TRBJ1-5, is GAGVSQSPSNKVTEKGKDVELRCDPISGHTALYWYRQSLGQGLEFLIYFQGNSAPDKSGLPSDRFSAERTGGSVSTLTIQRTQQEDSAVYLCASSPRQGAGQPQHFGDGTRLSIL.

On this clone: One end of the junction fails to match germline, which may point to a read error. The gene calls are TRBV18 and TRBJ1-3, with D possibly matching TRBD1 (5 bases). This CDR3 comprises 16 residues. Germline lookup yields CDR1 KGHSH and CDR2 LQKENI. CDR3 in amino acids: CASSPSRDSPGNTIFF. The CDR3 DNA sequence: TGTGCCAGCTCACCGTCCCGGGACTCTCCTGGAAACACCATATTTTTT. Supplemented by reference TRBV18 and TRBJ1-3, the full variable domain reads NAGVMQNPRHLVRRRGQEARLRCSPMKGHSHVYWYRQLPEEGLKFMVYLQKENIIDESGMPKERFSAEFPKEGPSILRIQQVVRGDSAAYFCASSPSRDSPGNTIFFGEGSWLTVV.

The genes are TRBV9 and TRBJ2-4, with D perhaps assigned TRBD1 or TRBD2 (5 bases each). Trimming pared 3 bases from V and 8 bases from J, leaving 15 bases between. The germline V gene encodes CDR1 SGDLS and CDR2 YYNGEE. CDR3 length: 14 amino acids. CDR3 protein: CASSATWGFDIQYF. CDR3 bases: TGTGCCAGCAGCGCAACTTGGGGGTTTGACATTCAGTACTTC.